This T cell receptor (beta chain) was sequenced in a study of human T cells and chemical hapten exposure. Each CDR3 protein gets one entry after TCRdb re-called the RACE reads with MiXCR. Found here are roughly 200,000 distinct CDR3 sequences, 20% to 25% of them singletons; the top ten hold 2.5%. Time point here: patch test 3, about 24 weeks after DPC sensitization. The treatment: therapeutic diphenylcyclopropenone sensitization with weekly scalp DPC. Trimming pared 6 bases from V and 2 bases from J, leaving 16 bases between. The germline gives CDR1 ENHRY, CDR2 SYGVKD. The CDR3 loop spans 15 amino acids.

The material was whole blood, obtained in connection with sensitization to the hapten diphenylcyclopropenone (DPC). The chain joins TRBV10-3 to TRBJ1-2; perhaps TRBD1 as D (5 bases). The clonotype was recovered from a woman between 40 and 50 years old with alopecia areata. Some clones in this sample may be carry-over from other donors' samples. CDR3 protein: CAIRQEGLLNYGYTF. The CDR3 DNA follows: TGTGCCATCAGGCAGGAGGGACTGTTAAACTATGGCTACACCTTC.